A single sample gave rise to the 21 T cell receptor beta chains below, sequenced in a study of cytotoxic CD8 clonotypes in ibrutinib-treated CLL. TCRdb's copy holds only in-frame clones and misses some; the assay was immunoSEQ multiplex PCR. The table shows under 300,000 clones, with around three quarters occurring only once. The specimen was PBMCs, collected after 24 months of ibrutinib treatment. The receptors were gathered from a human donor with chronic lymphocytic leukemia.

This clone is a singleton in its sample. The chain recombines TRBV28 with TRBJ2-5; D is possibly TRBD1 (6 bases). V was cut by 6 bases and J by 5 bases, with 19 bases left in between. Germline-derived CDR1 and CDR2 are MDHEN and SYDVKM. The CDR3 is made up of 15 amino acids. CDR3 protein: CASSSQGTHTETQYF. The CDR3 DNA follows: TGTGCCAGCAGCTCACAGGGAACCCATACCGAGACCCAGTACTTC.

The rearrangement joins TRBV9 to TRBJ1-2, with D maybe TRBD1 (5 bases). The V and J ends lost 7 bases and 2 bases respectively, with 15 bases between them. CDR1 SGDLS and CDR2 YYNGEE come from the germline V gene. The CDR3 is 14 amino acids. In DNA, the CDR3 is TGTGCCAGCGGGACTTTACAATCAAACTATGGCTACACCTTC. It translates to CASGTLQSNYGYTF.

The CDR3 protein is CASSSWTGGNTIYF. CDR3 DNA: TGTGCCAGCAGCTCTTGGACAGGAGGAAACACCATATATTTT. The V call is TRBV9, the J call TRBJ1-3, with 7 positions matching TRBD1. The CDR3 is 14 amino acids. Germline trimming cut 4 bases from V and 4 bases from J; bases unmatched to any gene: 5. Germline CDR1 reads SGDLS; CDR2 reads YYNGEE.

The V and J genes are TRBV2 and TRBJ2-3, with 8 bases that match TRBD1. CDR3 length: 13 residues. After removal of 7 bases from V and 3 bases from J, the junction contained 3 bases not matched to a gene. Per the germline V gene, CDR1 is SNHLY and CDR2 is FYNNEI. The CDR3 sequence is CASNGQGTDTQYF. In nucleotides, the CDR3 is TGTGCCAGCAACGGACAGGGTACAGATACGCAGTATTTT.

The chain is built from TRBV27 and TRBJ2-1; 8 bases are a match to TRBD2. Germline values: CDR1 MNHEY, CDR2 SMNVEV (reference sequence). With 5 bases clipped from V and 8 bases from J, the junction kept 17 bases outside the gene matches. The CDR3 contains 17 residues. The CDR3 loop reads CASSLPLASGPKDEQFF. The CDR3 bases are TGTGCCAGCAGTCTACCCCTGGCTAGCGGGCCGAAAGATGAGCAGTTCTTC.

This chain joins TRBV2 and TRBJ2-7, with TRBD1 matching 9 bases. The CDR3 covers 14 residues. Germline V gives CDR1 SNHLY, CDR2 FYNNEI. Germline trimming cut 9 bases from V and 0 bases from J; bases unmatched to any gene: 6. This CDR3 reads CASSGQGLSYEQYF. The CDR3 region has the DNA TGTGCCAGTTCGGGACAGGGTCTCTCCTACGAGCAGTACTTC.

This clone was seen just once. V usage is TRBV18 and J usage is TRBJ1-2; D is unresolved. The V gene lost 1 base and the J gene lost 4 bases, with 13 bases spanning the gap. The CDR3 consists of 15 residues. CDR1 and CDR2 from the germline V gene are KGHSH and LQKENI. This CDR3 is CASSPQGGGSYGYTF. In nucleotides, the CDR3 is TGTGCCAGCTCACCACAGGGCGGTGGTAGCTATGGCTACACCTTC.

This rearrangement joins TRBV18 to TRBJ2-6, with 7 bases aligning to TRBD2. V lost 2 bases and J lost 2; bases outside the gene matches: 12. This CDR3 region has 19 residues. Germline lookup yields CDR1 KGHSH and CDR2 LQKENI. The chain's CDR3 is CASSPFPRTSGAGANVLTF. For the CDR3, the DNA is TGTGCCAGCTCACCATTCCCTAGGACTAGTGGAGCTGGGGCCAACGTCCTGACTTTC.

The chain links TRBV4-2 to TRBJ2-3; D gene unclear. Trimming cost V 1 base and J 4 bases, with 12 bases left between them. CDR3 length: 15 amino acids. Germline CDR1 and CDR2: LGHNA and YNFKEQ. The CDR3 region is CASSQGPATADTQYF. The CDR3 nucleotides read TGTGCCAGCAGCCAAGGCCCCGCGACGGCAGATACGCAGTATTTT.

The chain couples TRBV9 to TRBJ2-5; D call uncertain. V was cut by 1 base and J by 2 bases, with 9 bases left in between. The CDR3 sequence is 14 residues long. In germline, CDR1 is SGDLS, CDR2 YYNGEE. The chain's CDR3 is CASSVRWQQETQYF. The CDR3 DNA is TGTGCCAGCAGCGTACGGTGGCAGCAAGAGACCCAGTACTTC.

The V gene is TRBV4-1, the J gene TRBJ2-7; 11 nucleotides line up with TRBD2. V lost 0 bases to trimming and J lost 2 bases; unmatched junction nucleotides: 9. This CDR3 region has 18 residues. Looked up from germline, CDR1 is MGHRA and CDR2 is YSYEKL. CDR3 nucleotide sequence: TGCGCCAGCAGCCAAGACCTACTAGCGGGAGTTGTCCCCTACGAGCAGTACTTC. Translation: CASSQDLLAGVVPYEQYF.

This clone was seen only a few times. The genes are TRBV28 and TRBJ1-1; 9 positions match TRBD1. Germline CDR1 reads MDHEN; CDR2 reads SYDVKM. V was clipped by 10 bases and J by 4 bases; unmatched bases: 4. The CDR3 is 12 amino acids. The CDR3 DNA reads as TGTGCCACATCGGACAGGGGCACTGAAGCTTTCTTT. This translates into CATSDRGTEAFF.

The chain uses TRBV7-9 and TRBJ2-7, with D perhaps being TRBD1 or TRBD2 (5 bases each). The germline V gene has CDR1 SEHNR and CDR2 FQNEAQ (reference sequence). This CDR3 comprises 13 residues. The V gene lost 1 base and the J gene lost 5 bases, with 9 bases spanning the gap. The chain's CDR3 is CASSLGMGDEQYF. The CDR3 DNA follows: TGTGCCAGCAGCTTAGGAATGGGGGACGAGCAGTACTTC.

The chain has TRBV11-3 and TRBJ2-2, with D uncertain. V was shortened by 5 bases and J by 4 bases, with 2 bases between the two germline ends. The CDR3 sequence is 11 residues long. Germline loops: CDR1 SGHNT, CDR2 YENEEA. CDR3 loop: CASSTTGELFF. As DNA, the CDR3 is TGTGCCAGCAGCACCACCGGGGAGCTGTTTTTT.

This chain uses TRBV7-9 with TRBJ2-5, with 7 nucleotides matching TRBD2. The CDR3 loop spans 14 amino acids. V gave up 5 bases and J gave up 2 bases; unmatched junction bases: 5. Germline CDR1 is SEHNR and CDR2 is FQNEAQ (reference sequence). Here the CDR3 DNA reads TGTGCCAGCAGCACCGGGGGACTACAAGAGACCCAGTACTTC. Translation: CASSTGGLQETQYF.

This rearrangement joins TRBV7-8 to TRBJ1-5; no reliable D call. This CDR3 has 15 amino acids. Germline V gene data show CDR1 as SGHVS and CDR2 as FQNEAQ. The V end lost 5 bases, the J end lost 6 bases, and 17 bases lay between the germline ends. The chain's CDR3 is CASSPDSRSSQPQHF. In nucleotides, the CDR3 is TGTGCCAGCAGCCCAGATTCCCGGAGTAGTCAGCCCCAGCATTTT.

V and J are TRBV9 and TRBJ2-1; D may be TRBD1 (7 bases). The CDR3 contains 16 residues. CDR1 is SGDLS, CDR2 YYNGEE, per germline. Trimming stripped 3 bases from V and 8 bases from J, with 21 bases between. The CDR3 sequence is CASSAENRGGLDEQFF. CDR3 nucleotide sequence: TGTGCCAGCAGCGCCGAGAACAGGGGAGGTCTCGATGAGCAGTTCTTC.

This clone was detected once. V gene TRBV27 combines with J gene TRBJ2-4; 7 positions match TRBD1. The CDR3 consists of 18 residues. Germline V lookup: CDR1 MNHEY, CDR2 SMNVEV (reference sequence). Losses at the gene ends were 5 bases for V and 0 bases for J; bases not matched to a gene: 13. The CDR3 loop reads CASSAFEGTDIAKNIQYF. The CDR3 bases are TGTGCCAGCAGTGCGTTCGAAGGGACAGATATAGCCAAAAACATTCAGTACTTC.

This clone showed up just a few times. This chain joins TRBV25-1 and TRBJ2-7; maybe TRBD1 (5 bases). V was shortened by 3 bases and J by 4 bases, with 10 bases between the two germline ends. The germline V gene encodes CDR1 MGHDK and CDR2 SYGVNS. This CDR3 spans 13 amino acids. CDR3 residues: CASSDFDSYEQYF. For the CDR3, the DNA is TGTGCCAGCAGTGATTTTGACAGTTACGAGCAGTACTTC.

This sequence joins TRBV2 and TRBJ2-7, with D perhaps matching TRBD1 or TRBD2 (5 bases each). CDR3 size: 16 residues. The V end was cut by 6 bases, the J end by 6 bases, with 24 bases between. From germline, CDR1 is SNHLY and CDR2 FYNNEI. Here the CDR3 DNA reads TGTGCCAGCAGGGAACTTCCCGGGGACGGGATTCGCGAGCAGTACTTC. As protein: CASRELPGDGIREQYF.

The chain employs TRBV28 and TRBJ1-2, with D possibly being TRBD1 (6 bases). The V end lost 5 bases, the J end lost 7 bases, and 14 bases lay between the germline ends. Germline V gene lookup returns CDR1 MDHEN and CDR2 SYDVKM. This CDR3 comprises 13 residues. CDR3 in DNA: TGTGCCAGCAGTCTTCCGACAGGTGCTGGCTACACCTTC. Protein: CASSLPTGAGYTF.